Shown below are 24 T cell receptor beta chains from a single sample sequenced in a study of shared clonotypes between healthy human individuals. TCRdb keeps only in-frame clones here, not all; method: immunoSEQ multiplex PCR. The sample holds about 680,000 clones, about three quarters seen once. Specimen: memory CD4+ T cells sorted from blood. Specified subset: CD45RA-negative fraction. Receptors were obtained from a woman aged 25 to 39 in good health.

V usage is TRBV2 and J usage is TRBJ2-2; D remains ambiguous. This CDR3 has 11 residues. The germline V gene has CDR1 SNHLY and CDR2 FYNNEI. V was trimmed by 4 bases and J by 9 bases, leaving 6 bases between them. The CDR3 nucleotides read TGTGCCAGCAGTGTGACCCGGGAGCTGTTTTTT. Amino acids: CASSVTRELFF. The full variable domain, in which reference TRBV2 and TRBJ2-2 provide the parts outside the CDR3, is EPEVTQTPSHQVTQMGQEVILRCVPISNHLYFYWYRQILGQKVEFLVSFYNNEISEKSEIFDDQFSVERPDGSNFTLKIRSTKLEDSAMYFCASSVTRELFFGEGSRLTVL.

Only one count was recorded for this clone. The chain links TRBV19 to TRBJ2-1; 7 positions match TRBD1. Trimming removed 8 bases from V and 2 bases from J; junction bases left unmatched: 12. The CDR3 loop spans 16 amino acids. Per the germline V gene, CDR1 is LNHDA and CDR2 is SQIVND (reference sequence). The chain's CDR3 is CASSPLGQRTYNEQFF. CDR3 coding DNA: TGTGCCAGTTCGCCCCTGGGACAGAGAACCTACAATGAGCAGTTCTTC.

The J gene is TRBJ2-2, the V gene TRBV9, with 12 bases aligning to TRBD2. J was trimmed by 7 bases and V by 0 bases; bases with no gene match: 4. Germline CDR1 SGDLS, CDR2 YYNGEE. The CDR3 spans 16 residues. CDR3 sequence reads: CASSVGLAGDGGELFF. CDR3 nucleotide sequence: TGTGCCAGCAGCGTAGGACTAGCGGGAGACGGCGGGGAGCTGTTTTTT. Drawing the rest from reference TRBV9 and TRBJ2-2, the complete variable domain is DSGVTQTPKHLITATGQRVTLRCSPRSGDLSVYWYQQSLDQGLQFLIQYYNGEERAKGNILERFSAQQFPDLHSELNLSSLELGDSALYFCASSVGLAGDGGELFFGEGSRLTVL.

This clone was seen repeatedly, ten times or more. The J gene is TRBJ1-2, the V gene TRBV28; TRBD1 matches at 8 bases. The CDR3 is 16 residues long. The V gene's germline CDR1 is MDHEN and CDR2 SYDVKM. V shed 4 bases and J 0 bases; nucleotides not matched to a gene: 7. This CDR3 is CASSSRQGPANYGYTF. CDR3 nucleotide sequence: TGTGCCAGCAGTTCACGACAGGGGCCTGCTAACTATGGCTACACCTTC.

The V gene is TRBV5-1, the J gene TRBJ2-2; the D is unclear. Germline CDR1 SGHRS, CDR2 YFSETQ. V dropped 0 bases and J dropped 6 bases, with 12 bases sitting between them. This CDR3 comprises 15 residues. In DNA, the CDR3 is TGCGCCAGCAGCTTGGCCGGCGCCGGGCCCGGGGAGCTGTTTTTT. Amino acids: CASSLAGAGPGELFF.

This chain uses TRBV30 with TRBJ2-7; 8 bases are a match to TRBD1. With 2 bases clipped from V and 3 bases from J, the junction kept 3 bases outside the gene matches. This CDR3 is built from 13 residues. CDR1 GTSNPN and CDR2 SVGIG come from the germline V gene (reference sequence). The CDR3 region is CAWSSDRGYEQYF. CDR3 in DNA: TGTGCCTGGAGTTCCGACAGGGGCTACGAGCAGTACTTC.

The chain employs TRBV27 and TRBJ1-1; no firm D call. Germline CDR1 reads MNHEY; CDR2 reads SMNVEV (reference sequence). The CDR3 extends over 15 amino acids. Between the trimmed V and J ends, which lost 2 bases and 3 bases, there was a span of 13 bases. CDR3 loop: CASSLRGLFDTEAFF. CDR3 nucleotides: TGTGCCAGCAGTTTAAGAGGCTTATTTGACACTGAAGCTTTCTTT.

The chain is built from TRBV19 and TRBJ1-1, with TRBD1 matching 7 bases. Germline CDR1 LNHDA, CDR2 SQIVND (reference sequence). V shed 6 bases, J shed 8 bases, and the junction held 6 bases outside the gene matches. CDR3 length: 12 residues. In nucleotides, the CDR3 is TGTGCCAGTAGGGGACAGCGCCCGGAAGCTTTCTTT. Translation gives CASRGQRPEAFF.

The rearrangement links TRBV25-1 to TRBJ2-1; no firm D call. V lost 6 bases, J lost 7 bases, and 4 bases lay in between. Germline V gene data show CDR1 as MGHDK and CDR2 as SYGVNS. This CDR3 comprises 10 residues. The CDR3 nucleotides are TGTGCCAGCAGCCAAAATGAGCAGTTCTTC. Translated, it gives CASSQNEQFF.

This clone occurred once. The CDR3 region has the DNA TGTGCCAGCAGTTTAAAGGGAGAGGATACGCAGTATTTT. It yields the protein CASSLKGEDTQYF. The rearrangement uses TRBV6-1 and TRBJ2-3; a possible D gene is TRBD2 (5 bases). The germline V gene encodes CDR1 MNHNS and CDR2 SASEGT. The length of the CDR3 is 13 residues. The V gene lost 5 bases and the J gene lost 6 bases, with 12 bases spanning the gap.

Comments on this clone: Other DNA sequences within the sample encode an identical CDR3. The chain recombines TRBV5-1 with TRBJ1-3; no definite D call. With 0 bases removed from V and 2 bases from J, the gap between germline ends came to 6 bases. The germline V gene encodes CDR1 SGHRS and CDR2 YFSETQ. This CDR3 region has 14 residues. The CDR3 DNA reads as TGCGCCAGCAGCTTGGGACCGGCTGGAAACACCATATATTTT. Protein: CASSLGPAGNTIYF.

This rearrangement joins TRBV6-1 to TRBJ1-4, with a possible D match to TRBD1 (5 bases). In germline, CDR1 is MNHNS, CDR2 SASEGT. V was shortened by 7 bases and J by 7 bases, with 16 bases between the two germline ends. This CDR3 region has 14 residues. CDR3 loop: CASIKGSAGEKLFF. DNA for the CDR3: TGTGCCAGCATCAAGGGGTCAGCAGGTGAAAAACTGTTTTTT.

This chain joins TRBV9 and TRBJ2-2; tentatively, D is TRBD1 or TRBD2 (5 bases each). Trimming took off 3 bases at V and 3 bases at J, with 12 bases between the two ends. CDR3 length: 15 residues. Germline V lookup: CDR1 SGDLS, CDR2 YYNGEE. CDR3 sequence reads: CASSARDGYTGELFF. The DNA for the CDR3 is TGTGCCAGCAGCGCCAGGGACGGATACACCGGGGAGCTGTTTTTT.

The chain recombines TRBV10-3 with TRBJ2-1, with TRBD2 as a possible D gene (6 bases). The germline CDR1 and CDR2 sequences are ENHRY and SYGVKD. The CDR3 covers 15 residues. Trimming shortened V by 4 bases and J by 5 bases, and 15 bases separated the two germline ends. CDR3 region: CAISVWGEADNEQFF. The CDR3 DNA follows: TGTGCCATCAGTGTTTGGGGGGAGGCGGACAATGAGCAGTTCTTC.

This clone occurred many times. The rearrangement uses TRBV28 and TRBJ2-7; no clear D gene. Between the trimmed V and J ends, which lost 2 bases and 6 bases, there was a span of 8 bases. The CDR3 extends over 12 amino acids. Germline loops: CDR1 MDHEN, CDR2 SYDVKM. The CDR3 reads CASSLPKGEQYF. CDR3 nucleotide sequence: TGTGCCAGCAGTTTACCCAAGGGCGAGCAGTACTTC.

V gene TRBV10-3 combines with J gene TRBJ1-1; D is undetermined. Germline V gene data show CDR1 as ENHRY and CDR2 as SYGVKD. Trimming left V 2 bases short and J 5 bases short, with 18 bases between. This CDR3 has 16 amino acids. The CDR3 is CAISEPHWKGRTEAFF. Here the CDR3 DNA reads TGTGCCATCAGTGAGCCCCATTGGAAAGGGAGGACTGAAGCTTTCTTT.

The count of this clone is one. The chain has TRBV6-5 and TRBJ1-1; D is unclear. V was clipped by 7 bases and J by 1 base, with 10 bases between them. The germline gives CDR1 MNHEY, CDR2 SVGAGI. CDR3 size: 13 residues. The CDR3 sequence: CASTATWNTEAFF. The CDR3 region has the DNA TGTGCCAGCACCGCTACCTGGAACACTGAAGCTTTCTTT.

The chain employs TRBV28 and TRBJ1-1; a possible D gene is TRBD1 (5 bases). The CDR3 has 13 residues. The germline V gene has CDR1 MDHEN and CDR2 SYDVKM. The ends were cut back, 2 bases at V and 10 bases at J, with 14 bases in the middle. CDR3 residues: CASSLVGALVAFF. The CDR3, as DNA: TGTGCCAGCAGTTTAGTCGGGGCGTTAGTAGCTTTCTTT.

The rearrangement joins TRBV9 to TRBJ2-1; TRBD2 matches 8 bases. The CDR3 sequence is 15 residues long. J was trimmed by 4 bases and V by 0 bases; bases with no gene match: 3. Germline V gene data show CDR1 as SGDLS and CDR2 as YYNGEE. The CDR3 protein is CASSVAGREYNEQFF. In DNA form, the CDR3 reads TGTGCCAGCAGCGTAGCCGGGAGGGAGTACAATGAGCAGTTCTTC.

The V and J genes are TRBV9 and TRBJ2-7; 11 nucleotides line up with TRBD2. Germline V lookup: CDR1 SGDLS, CDR2 YYNGEE. Trimming took 4 bases from V and 5 from J; bases not matched to a gene: 5. The CDR3 is made up of 14 amino acids. For the CDR3, the DNA is TGTGCCAGCAGCTTAGCGGGAGGGTCCGACGAGCAGTACTTC. This encodes CASSLAGGSDEQYF.

The chain uses TRBV29-1 and TRBJ2-3; possibly TRBD1 for D (6 bases). V was clipped by 0 bases and J by 8 bases, with 9 bases between them. Germline CDR1 reads SQVTM; CDR2 reads ANQGSEA. This CDR3 comprises 12 residues. CDR3 DNA: TGCAGCGTTGAAGAAAGCAGGGGTACGCAGTATTTT. Protein product: CSVEESRGTQYF.

The chain joins TRBV5-1 to TRBJ2-1, with D perhaps matching TRBD1 or TRBD2 (5 bases each). Germline V gene data show CDR1 as SGHRS and CDR2 as YFSETQ. The CDR3 loop spans 13 amino acids. V was pared by 3 bases and J by 10 bases, with 14 bases between. This CDR3 is CASSWGGDGEQFF. As DNA, the CDR3 is TGCGCCAGCAGCTGGGGTGGGGACGGGGAGCAGTTCTTC.

The V call is TRBV5-4, the J call TRBJ2-5; unclear D gene. The V end was cut by 2 bases, the J end by 4 bases, with 15 bases between. Germline V gives CDR1 SGHNT, CDR2 YYREEE (reference sequence). The CDR3 is made up of 15 amino acids. The CDR3 sequence is CASSFLGLGLETQYF. The DNA of the CDR3 is TGTGCCAGCAGCTTTTTAGGCTTGGGGTTAGAGACCCAGTACTTC. The full variable domain, completed using reference TRBV5-4 and TRBJ2-5, is ETGVTQSPTHLIKTRGQQVTLRCSSQSGHNTVSWYQQALGQGPQFIFQYYREEENGRGNFPPRFSGLQFPNYSSELNVNALELDDSALYLCASSFLGLGLETQYFGPGTRLLVL.

CDR3 DNA: TGTGCCAGCAGCTACGGAGCGGGAGGCGAGCAGTACTTC. Its translation: CASSYGAGGEQYF. This chain joins TRBV11-3 and TRBJ2-7; 9 nucleotides match TRBD2. Germline values: CDR1 SGHNT, CDR2 YENEEA. This CDR3 region has 13 residues. With 4 bases clipped from V and 6 bases from J, the junction kept 4 bases outside the gene matches.